In its sample, the clone carrying this T cell receptor beta chain was seen once. The antigen remains undetermined. This sample is drawn from a study of T-cell memory formation after mild COVID-19. General study findings and limits: Cross-reactive memory seemingly joined, as some responding clones were found in pre-infection memory.

With 4 bases removed from V and 4 bases from J, the gap between germline ends came to 8 bases. This CDR3 has 14 residues. Germline CDR1 and CDR2: MGHRA and YSYEKL. TCRdb analysed the 5' RACE reads with MiXCR anew, one entry per CDR3 protein. The sample carries roughly 580,000 distinct CDR3 sequences, about a sixth recorded once. The chain recombines TRBV4-1 with TRBJ2-6; D is undetermined. The clonotype was recovered from an adult woman who had mild COVID-19 (a few samples of this study predate the infection). Cell type and time point are not known. Sequencing used PBMCs or a T cell subset sorted from them (not recorded which). The CDR3 spells CASSPPMGANVLTF. CDR3 in DNA: TGCGCCAGCAGCCCCCCCATGGGGGCCAACGTCCTGACTTTC.